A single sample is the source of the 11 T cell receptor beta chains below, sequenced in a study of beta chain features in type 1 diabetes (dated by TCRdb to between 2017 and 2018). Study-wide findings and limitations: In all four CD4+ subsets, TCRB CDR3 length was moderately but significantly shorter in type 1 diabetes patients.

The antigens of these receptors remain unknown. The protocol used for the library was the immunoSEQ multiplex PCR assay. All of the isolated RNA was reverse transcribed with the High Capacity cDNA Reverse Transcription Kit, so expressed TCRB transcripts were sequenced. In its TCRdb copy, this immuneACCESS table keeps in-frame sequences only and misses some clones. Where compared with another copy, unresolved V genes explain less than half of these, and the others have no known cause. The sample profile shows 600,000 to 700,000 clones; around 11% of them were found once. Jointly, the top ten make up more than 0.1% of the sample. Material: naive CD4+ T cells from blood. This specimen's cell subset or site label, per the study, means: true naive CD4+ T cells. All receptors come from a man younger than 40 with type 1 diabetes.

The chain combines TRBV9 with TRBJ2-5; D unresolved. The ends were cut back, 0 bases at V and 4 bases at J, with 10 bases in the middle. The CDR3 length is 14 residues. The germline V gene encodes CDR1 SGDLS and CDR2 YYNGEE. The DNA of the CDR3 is TGTGCCAGCAGCGTAGGTTCGTTGGGAGAGACCCAGTACTTC. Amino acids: CASSVGSLGETQYF.

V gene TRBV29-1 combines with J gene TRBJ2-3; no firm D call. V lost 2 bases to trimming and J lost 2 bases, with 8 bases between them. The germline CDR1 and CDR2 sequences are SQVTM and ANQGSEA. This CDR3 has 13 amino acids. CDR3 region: CSVESPATDTQYF. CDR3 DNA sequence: TGCAGCGTTGAATCTCCGGCCACAGATACGCAGTATTTT.

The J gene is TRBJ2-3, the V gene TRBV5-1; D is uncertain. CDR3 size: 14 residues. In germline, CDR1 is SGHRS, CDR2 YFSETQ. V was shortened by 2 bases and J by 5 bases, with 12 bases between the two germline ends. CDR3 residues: CASSFPDRVDTQYF. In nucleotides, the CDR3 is TGCGCCAGCAGCTTTCCCGACCGGGTAGATACGCAGTATTTT.

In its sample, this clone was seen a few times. The CDR3 DNA sequence: TGTGCCAGCAGCTCGCTTGAGAGCGGCCCCTCCTACGAGCAGTACTTC. Its protein product is CASSSLESGPSYEQYF. The chain has TRBV7-2 and TRBJ2-7; a weak D match, TRBD2 (5 bases). Trimming stripped 4 bases from V and 0 bases from J, with 16 bases between. There are 16 residues in the CDR3. The germline gives CDR1 SGHTA, CDR2 FQGNSA.

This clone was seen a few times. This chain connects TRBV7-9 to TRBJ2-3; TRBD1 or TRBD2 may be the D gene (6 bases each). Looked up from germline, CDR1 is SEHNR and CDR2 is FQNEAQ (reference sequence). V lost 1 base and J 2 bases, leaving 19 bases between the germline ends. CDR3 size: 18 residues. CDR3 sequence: CASSLGGSRGPITDTQYF. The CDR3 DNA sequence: TGTGCCAGCAGCTTAGGAGGTTCACGGGGGCCTATCACAGATACGCAGTATTTT.

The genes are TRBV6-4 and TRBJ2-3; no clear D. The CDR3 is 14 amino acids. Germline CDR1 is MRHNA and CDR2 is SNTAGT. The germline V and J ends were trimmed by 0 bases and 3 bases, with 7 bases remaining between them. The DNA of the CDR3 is TGTGCCAGCAGTGACTCCGGGCGGACAGATACGCAGTATTTT. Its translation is CASSDSGRTDTQYF.

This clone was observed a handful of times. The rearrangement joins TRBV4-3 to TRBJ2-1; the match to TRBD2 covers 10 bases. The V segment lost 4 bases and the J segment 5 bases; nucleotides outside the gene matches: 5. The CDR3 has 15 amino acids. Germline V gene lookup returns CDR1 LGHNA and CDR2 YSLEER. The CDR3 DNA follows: TGCGCCAGCAGCCCCGGGGGGACTAGCGACAATGAGCAGTTCTTC. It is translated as CASSPGGTSDNEQFF.

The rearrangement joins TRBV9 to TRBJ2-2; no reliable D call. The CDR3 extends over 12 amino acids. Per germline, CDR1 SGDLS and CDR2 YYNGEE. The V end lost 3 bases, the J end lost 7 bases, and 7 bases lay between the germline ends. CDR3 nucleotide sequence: TGTGCCAGCAGCGAGATAGTCGGGGAGCTGTTTTTT. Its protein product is CASSEIVGELFF. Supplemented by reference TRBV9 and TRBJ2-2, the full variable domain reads DSGVTQTPKHLITATGQRVTLRCSPRSGDLSVYWYQQSLDQGLQFLIQYYNGEERAKGNILERFSAQQFPDLHSELNLSSLELGDSALYFCASSEIVGELFFGEGSRLTVL.

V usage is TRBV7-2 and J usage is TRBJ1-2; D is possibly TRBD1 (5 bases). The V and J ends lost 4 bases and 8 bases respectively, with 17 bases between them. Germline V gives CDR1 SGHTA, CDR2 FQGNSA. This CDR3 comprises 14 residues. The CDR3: CASSSPTGSLGYTF. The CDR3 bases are TGTGCCAGCAGCTCCCCAACAGGTTCGTTGGGCTACACCTTC.

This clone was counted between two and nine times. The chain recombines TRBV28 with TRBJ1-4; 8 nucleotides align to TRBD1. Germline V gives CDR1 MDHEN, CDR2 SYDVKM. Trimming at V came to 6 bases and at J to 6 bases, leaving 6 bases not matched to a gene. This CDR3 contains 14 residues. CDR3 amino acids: CASRAQGGDEKLFF. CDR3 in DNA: TGTGCCAGCAGGGCACAGGGGGGGGATGAAAAACTGTTTTTT.

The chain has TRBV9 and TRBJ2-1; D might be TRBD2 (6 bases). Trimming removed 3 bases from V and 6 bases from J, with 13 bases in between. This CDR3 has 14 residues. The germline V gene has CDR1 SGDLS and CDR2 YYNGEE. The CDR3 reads CASSGGLTVNEQFF. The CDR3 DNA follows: TGTGCCAGCAGCGGGGGACTCACAGTCAATGAGCAGTTCTTC.